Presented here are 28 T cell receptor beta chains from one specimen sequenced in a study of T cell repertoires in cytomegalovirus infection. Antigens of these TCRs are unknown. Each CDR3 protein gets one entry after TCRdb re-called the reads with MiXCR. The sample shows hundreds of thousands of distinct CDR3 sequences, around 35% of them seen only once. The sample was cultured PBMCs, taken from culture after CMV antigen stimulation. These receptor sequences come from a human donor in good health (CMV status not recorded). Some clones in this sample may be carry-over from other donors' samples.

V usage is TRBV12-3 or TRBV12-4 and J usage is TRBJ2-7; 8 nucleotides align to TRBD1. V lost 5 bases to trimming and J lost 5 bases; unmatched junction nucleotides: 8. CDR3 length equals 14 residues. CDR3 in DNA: TGTGCCAGCAGTCTGACAGGGGAGTCCCACGAGCAGTACTTC. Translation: CASSLTGESHEQYF.

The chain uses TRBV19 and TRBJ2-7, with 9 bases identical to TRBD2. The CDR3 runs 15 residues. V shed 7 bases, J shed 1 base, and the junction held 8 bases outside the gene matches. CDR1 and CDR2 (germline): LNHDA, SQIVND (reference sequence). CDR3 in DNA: TGTGCCAGTACCCCAGGACTAGCGAATTCCTACGAGCAGTACTTC. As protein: CASTPGLANSYEQYF. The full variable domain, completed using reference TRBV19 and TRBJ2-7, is DGGITQSPKYLFRKEGQNVTLSCEQNLNHDAMYWYRQDPGQGLRLIYYSQIVNDFQKGDIAEGYSVSREKKESFPLTVTSAQKNPTAFYLCASTPGLANSYEQYFGPGTRLTVT.

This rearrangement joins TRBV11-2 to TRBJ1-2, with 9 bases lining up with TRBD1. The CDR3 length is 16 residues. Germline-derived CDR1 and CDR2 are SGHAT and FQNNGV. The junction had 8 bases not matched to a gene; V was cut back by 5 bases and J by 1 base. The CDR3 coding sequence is TGTGCCAGCAGCCCCTTCTCGACAGGGGGTAACTATGGCTACACCTTC. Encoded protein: CASSPFSTGGNYGYTF.

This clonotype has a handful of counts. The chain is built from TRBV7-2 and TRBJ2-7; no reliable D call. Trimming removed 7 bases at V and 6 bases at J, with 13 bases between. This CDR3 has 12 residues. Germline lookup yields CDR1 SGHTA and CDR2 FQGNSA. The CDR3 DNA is TGTGCCAGCACCTCATTGTGGGGCGAGCAGTACTTC. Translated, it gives CASTSLWGEQYF.

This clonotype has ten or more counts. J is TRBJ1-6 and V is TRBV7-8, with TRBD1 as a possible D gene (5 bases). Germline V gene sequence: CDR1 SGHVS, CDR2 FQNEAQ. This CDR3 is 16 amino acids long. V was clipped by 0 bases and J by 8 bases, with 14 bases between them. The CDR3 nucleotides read TGTGCCAGCAGCTTAGCTGGCGAGGGGTTCGATTCACCCCTCCACTTT. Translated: CASSLAGEGFDSPLHF.

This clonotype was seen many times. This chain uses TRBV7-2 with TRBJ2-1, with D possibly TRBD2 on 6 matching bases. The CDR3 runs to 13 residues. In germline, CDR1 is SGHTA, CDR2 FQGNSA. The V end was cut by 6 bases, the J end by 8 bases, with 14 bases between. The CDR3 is CASSFAGRDEQFF. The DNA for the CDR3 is TGTGCCAGCAGTTTCGCGGGACGGGATGAGCAGTTCTTC.

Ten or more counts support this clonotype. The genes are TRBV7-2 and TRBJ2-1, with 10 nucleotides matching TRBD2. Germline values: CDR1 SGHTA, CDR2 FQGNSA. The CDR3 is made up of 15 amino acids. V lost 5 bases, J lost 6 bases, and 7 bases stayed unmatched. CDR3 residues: CASSPSGGASNEQFF. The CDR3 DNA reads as TGTGCCAGCAGCCCAAGCGGGGGGGCCTCCAATGAGCAGTTCTTC.

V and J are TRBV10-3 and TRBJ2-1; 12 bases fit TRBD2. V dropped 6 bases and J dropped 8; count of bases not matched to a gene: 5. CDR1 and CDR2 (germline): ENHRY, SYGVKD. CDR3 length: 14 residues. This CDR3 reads CAIRLAGGQDEQFF. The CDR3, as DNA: TGTGCCATCAGGCTAGCGGGAGGGCAGGATGAGCAGTTCTTC.

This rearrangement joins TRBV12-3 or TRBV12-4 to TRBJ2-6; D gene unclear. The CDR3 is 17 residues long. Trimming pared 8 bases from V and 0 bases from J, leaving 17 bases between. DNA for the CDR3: TGTGCCAGCTCTTTCCGAAGGGCGAGCTCTGGGGCCAACGTCCTGACTTTC. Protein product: CASSFRRASSGANVLTF.

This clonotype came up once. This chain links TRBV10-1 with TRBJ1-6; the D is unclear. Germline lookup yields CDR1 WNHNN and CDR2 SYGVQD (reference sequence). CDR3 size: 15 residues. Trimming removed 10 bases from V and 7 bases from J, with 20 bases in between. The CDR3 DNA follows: TGCGCCATTCCGGTGGGAGGGAGATCGAATTCACCCCTCCACTTT. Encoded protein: CAIPVGGRSNSPLHF.

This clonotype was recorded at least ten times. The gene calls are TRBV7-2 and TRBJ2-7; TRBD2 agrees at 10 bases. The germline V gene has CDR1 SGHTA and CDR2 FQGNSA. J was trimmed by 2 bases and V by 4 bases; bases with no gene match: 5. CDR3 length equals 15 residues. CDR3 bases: TGTGCCAGCAGCTCAGGGACTAGCGTACCCTACGAGCAGTACTTC. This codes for CASSSGTSVPYEQYF.

The chain's CDR3 is CASSYSWADTDTQYF. The CDR3, as DNA: TGTGCCAGCAGTTACTCATGGGCGGACACAGATACGCAGTATTTT. The V and J genes are TRBV6-5 and TRBJ2-3; D not certain. The CDR3 sequence is 15 residues long. Germline loops: CDR1 MNHEY, CDR2 SVGAGI. V was trimmed by 0 bases and J by 2 bases, leaving 9 bases between them.

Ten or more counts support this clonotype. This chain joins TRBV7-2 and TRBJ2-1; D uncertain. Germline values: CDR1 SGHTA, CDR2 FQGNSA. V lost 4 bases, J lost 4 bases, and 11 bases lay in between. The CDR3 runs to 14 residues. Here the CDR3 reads CASSSDLVYNEQFF. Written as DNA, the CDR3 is TGTGCCAGCAGCTCCGACCTGGTGTACAATGAGCAGTTCTTC.

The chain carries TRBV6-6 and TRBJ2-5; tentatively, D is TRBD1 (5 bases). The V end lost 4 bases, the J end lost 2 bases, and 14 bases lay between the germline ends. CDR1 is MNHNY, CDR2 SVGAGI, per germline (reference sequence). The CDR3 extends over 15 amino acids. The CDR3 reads CASSWYQRGQETQYF. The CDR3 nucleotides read TGTGCCAGCAGTTGGTACCAAAGGGGACAAGAGACCCAGTACTTC.

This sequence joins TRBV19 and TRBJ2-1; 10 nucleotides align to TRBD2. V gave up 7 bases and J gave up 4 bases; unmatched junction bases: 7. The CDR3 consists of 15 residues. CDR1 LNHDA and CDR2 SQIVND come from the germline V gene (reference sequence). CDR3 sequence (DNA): TGTGCCAGTACCCCACTAGCGGGGTTATACAATGAGCAGTTCTTC. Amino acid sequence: CASTPLAGLYNEQFF.

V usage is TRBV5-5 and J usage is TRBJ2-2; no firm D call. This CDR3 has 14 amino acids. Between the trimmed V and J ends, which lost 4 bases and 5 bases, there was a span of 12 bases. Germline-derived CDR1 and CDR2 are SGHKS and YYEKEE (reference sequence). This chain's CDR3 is CASSNYYGTGELFF. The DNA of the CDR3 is TGTGCCAGCAGCAACTATTATGGGACCGGGGAGCTGTTTTTT.

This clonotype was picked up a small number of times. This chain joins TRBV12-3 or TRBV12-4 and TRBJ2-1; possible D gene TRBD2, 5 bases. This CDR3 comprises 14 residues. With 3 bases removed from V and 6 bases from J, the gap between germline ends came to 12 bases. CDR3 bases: TGTGCCAGCAGTTTCCGGGATTTATTCAATGAGCAGTTCTTC. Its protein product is CASSFRDLFNEQFF.

The CDR3 coding sequence is TGTGCCAGCAGCCCATCCGGGACAAATTACGAGCAGTACTTC. The encoded protein is CASSPSGTNYEQYF. The chain uses TRBV7-2 and TRBJ2-7; TRBD1 might be the D (6 bases). The CDR3 has 14 residues. V was clipped by 5 bases and J by 4 bases, with 15 bases between them. CDR1 and CDR2 from the germline V gene are SGHTA and FQGNSA.

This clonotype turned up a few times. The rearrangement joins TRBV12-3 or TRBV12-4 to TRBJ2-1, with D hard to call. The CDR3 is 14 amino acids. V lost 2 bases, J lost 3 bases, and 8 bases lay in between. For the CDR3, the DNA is TGTGCCAGCAGTTTAATACTACTCTACAATGAGCAGTTCTTC. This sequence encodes CASSLILLYNEQFF.

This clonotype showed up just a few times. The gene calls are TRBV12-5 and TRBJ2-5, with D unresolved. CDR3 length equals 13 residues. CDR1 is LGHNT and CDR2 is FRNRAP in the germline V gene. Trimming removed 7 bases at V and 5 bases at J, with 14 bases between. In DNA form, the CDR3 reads TGTGCTAGTGCGACGCGTTTATGGGAGACCCAGTACTTC. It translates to CASATRLWETQYF. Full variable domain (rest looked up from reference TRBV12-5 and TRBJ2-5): DARVTQTPRHKVTEMGQEVTMRCQPILGHNTVFWYRQTMMQGLELLAYFRNRAPLDDSGMPKDRFSAEMPDATLATLKIQPSEPRDSAVYFCASATRLWETQYFGPGTRLLVL.

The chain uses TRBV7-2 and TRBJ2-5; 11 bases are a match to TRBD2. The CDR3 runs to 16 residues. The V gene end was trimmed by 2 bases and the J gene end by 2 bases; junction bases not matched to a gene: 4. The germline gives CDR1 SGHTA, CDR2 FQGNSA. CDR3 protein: CASSLRVAGGQETQYF. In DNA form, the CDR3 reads TGTGCCAGCAGCTTAAGGGTAGCGGGGGGGCAAGAGACCCAGTACTTC.

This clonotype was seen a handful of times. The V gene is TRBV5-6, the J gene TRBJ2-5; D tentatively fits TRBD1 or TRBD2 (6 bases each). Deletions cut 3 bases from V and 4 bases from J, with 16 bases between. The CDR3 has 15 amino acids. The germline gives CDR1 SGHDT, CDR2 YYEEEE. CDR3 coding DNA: TGTGCCAGCAGCTGGGGTTCCGGGGGCGGAGAGACCCAGTACTTC. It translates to CASSWGSGGGETQYF.

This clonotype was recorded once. CDR3 DNA: TGTGCCAGCAGGCTCGGGACAGGGGGGACTGAAGCTTTCTTT. Protein product: CASRLGTGGTEAFF. The chain has TRBV27 and TRBJ1-1; 11 bases are a match to TRBD1. The CDR3 has 14 residues. V gave up 6 bases and J gave up 5 bases; unmatched junction bases: 5. Per the germline V gene, CDR1 is MNHEY and CDR2 is SMNVEV (reference sequence).

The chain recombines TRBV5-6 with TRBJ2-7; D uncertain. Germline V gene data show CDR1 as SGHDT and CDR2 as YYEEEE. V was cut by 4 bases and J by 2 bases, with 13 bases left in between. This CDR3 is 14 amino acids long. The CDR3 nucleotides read TGTGCCAGCAGCCCTTATCCTCTTGCCTACGAGCAGTACTTC. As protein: CASSPYPLAYEQYF.

The CDR3 coding sequence is TGCGCCAGCAGTCACCCCGGATTCCGTGGCAATCAGCCCCAGCATTTT. As protein: CASSHPGFRGNQPQHF. This rearrangement joins TRBV23-1 to TRBJ1-5; D uncertain. TRBV23-1 is noted as an ORF with a role that remains uncertain. This CDR3 spans 16 amino acids. The ends were cut back, 3 bases at V and 2 bases at J, with 14 bases in the middle.

As DNA, the CDR3 is TGTGCCAGCACCCTTACTGGGGCGGCTTCTACCTACGAGCAGTACTTC. Its translation: CASTLTGAASTYEQYF. This chain connects TRBV28 to TRBJ2-7; D is perhaps TRBD1 (5 bases). This CDR3 region has 16 residues. Germline lookup yields CDR1 MDHEN and CDR2 SYDVKM. V dropped 7 bases and J dropped 2 bases, with 21 bases sitting between them.

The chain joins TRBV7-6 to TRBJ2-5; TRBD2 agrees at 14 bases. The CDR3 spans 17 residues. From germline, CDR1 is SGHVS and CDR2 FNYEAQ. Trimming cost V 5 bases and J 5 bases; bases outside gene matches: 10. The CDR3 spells CASSPQGLAGEGETQYF. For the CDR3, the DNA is TGTGCCAGCAGCCCCCAGGGACTAGCGGGGGAGGGGGAGACCCAGTACTTC.

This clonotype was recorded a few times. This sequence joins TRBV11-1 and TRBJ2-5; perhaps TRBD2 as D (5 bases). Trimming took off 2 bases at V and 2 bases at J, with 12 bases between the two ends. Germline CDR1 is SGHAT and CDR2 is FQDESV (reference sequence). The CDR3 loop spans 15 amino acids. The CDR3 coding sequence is TGTGCCAGCAGCTTACGAGGGTCAGCGCAAGAGACCCAGTACTTC. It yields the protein CASSLRGSAQETQYF.